Listed below are T cell receptor beta chains from one sample, sequenced in a study of response to subunit inactivated influenza vaccine. One entry per CDR3 protein, called by TCRdb with MiXCR from the RT-PCR reads. The sample carries just under 550,000 distinct CDR3 sequences, roughly 25% recorded once. These data also formed part of another study, on T cells expressing NK-cell markers.

Sequencing was performed on CD4+ T cells sorted from PBMCs, taken 11 to 12 days after vaccination. These receptors all stem from a middle-aged man who received an inactivated influenza vaccine. Each CDR3 is given with its conserved first and last residue. The order of the fields is CDR3 DNA, CDR3 protein, clone size, J gene, V gene, D gene. D genes are given only for firm matches. Clone size, where shown, is once, few, many, or a class for clones that have expanded.

TGTGCCAGCGGAAGAATCACAGGGCAAGAGACCCAGTACTTC	CASGRITGQETQYF	-	TRBJ2-5	TRBV7-9	-
TGTGCCAGCAGTCCCCGGACGTTCCCCTACGAGCAGTACTTC	CASSPRTFPYEQYF	few	TRBJ2-7	TRBV12-3/TRBV12-4	-
TGCAGCGCGCGGACAGCTCAAGAGACCCAGTACTTC	CSARTAQETQYF	few	TRBJ2-5	TRBV29-1	-
TGTGCCAGCAGTTTGGAGGGAAGGACGAGATCCGAGCAGTACTTC	CASSLEGRTRSEQYF	-	TRBJ2-7	TRBV27	-
TGTGCCAGCAGCCGGACTAGCGGGCCTTTGATCGGGGAGCTGTTTTTT	CASSRTSGPLIGELFF	few	TRBJ2-2	TRBV12-3/TRBV12-4	TRBD2
TGTGCCAGCAGGGCCGGGGTTAGGCCCCAGCATTTT	CASRAGVRPQHF	many	TRBJ1-5	TRBV6-1	-
TGTGCCAGCGGGCCACAGCCCACGAACACCGGGGAGCTGTTTTTT	CASGPQPTNTGELFF	-	TRBJ2-2	TRBV11-2	-
TGTGCCAGCAGTTTCGAAGCGGGGGGCACAGATACGCAGTATTTT	CASSFEAGGTDTQYF	few	TRBJ2-3	TRBV12-3/TRBV12-4	TRBD2
TGTGCCAGCAGTTTTGGGACTAGCGTTTCCTACGAGCAGTACTTC	CASSFGTSVSYEQYF	few	TRBJ2-7	TRBV28	TRBD2
TGTGCCAGCAGCCAAGTTCCAGCGGGAGTAGGCGAGCAGTACTTC	CASSQVPAGVGEQYF	few	TRBJ2-7	TRBV14	TRBD2
TGTGCCTCTCGAGCACCAGCGGGTGACTACACCGGGGAGCTGTTTTTT	CASRAPAGDYTGELFF	few	TRBJ2-2	TRBV4-2	-
TGTGCCAGTGGGACCGGGACAGGGTTCTACGAGCAGTACTTC	CASGTGTGFYEQYF	few	TRBJ2-7	TRBV19	TRBD1
-	CISVSEAATGGKNSPLHF	-	TRBJ1-6	TRBV7-5	-
TGTGCCAGCAGCCAAGCAGGGACCGTAGTGGTCTTC	CASSQAGTVVVF	few	TRBJ2-1	TRBV4-2	-
TGTGCCAGCACACAACCGACAGGGGGCTCTGGAAACACCATATATTTT	CASTQPTGGSGNTIYF	few	TRBJ1-3	TRBV7-9	TRBD1
TGTGCCAGCAGTGGCAGACTAGTTGGCGAGCAGTACTTC	CASSGRLVGEQYF	few	TRBJ2-7	TRBV12-3/TRBV12-4	-
TGTGCCAGCTCTCCGACAGGGTACGGAAACACCATATATTTT	CASSPTGYGNTIYF	-	TRBJ1-3	TRBV18	TRBD1
TGTGCCATCAGTGAGTCGAGGGAGTCCGGCGAGCAGTACTTC	CAISESRESGEQYF	-	TRBJ2-7	TRBV10-3	-
TGTGCCAGCAGTTTTGGTTCTCGGCGCTACGAGCAGTACTTC	CASSFGSRRYEQYF	-	TRBJ2-7	TRBV12-3/TRBV12-4	-
TGTGCCAGCAGCCCCCGGGGGGTTAGCACTGAAGCTTTCTTT	CASSPRGVSTEAFF	-	TRBJ1-1	TRBV13	-
TGCAGCGTTGAGGTCCTAGCTGGGGGCATTCAGTACTTC	CSVEVLAGGIQYF	few	TRBJ2-4	TRBV29-1	-
TGTGCCAGCAGTTATGCCCAGCGGGGGGGCACAGATACGCAGTATTTT	CASSYAQRGGTDTQYF	few	TRBJ2-3	TRBV6-5	TRBD2
TGTGCCAGTAAAGACCGTCCGAACACTGAAGCTTTCTTT	CASKDRPNTEAFF	-	TRBJ1-1	TRBV19	-
TGCAGTGCTAGTAGACAGGGGAAGGCTTTCTTT	CSASRQGKAFF	few	TRBJ1-1	TRBV20-1	TRBD1
TGTGCCAGCAGCGTGAATGCGGATACGCAGTATTTT	CASSVNADTQYF	-	TRBJ2-3	TRBV9	-
TGCAGCGTTGAGGTGACAGGGGACTCCTACGAGCAGTACTTC	CSVEVTGDSYEQYF	-	TRBJ2-7	TRBV29-1	TRBD1